This T cell receptor (beta chain) was sequenced during a study of identical twins. Regarding the study as a whole: There were fewer insertions in abundant cord blood beta clonotypes, but memory repertoires showed no such pattern. The study found weaker excess twin sharing in beta out-of-frame sequences. It was possible that invariant MAIT and iNKT cells partly confounded the zero-insertion analyses.

CDR1 and CDR2 (germline): DFQATT, SNEGSKA (reference sequence). V lost 3 bases and J lost 4; bases outside the gene matches: 8. The CDR3 runs to 15 residues. Ten or more counts support this clonotype. The antigen remains undetermined. TCRdb independently ran MiXCR on the 5' RACE reads; one entry per CDR3 protein. The sample lists over 550,000 distinct CDR3 sequences; under 8.5% were seen once. This same sample was also taken into another study, of yellow fever vaccine responses in identical twins.

The V and J genes are TRBV20-1 and TRBJ1-3; 8 bases agree with TRBD1. This TCR came from a woman aged 18-29 years in good health. The sample taken for sequencing was PBMCs. In DNA, the CDR3 is TGCAGTGCTAGGCAAGACAGGGGAATGGGAAACACCATATATTTT. Its translation: CSARQDRGMGNTIYF.